This T cell receptor (beta chain) was retrieved from a study of a mutant IDH1 vaccine in newly diagnosed glioma. Overall study: Vaccine administration was initiated 4-6 weeks following radiotherapy alone, or with temozolomide cycles. The treated population exhibited a male proportion of about 60%, a female proportion of about 38%, and a mean age of around 40 years.

The time point is: week 23, last vaccination. Every single dose of the vaccine, 300 ug of mutant IDH1 20-mer peptide, came with topical imiquimod. Whole-study results and caveats: Pseudoprogression appeared independent of alterations in top peripheral clonotypes. Researchers report vaccine-induced immune responses in 93.3% of patients.

The data were produced by immunoSEQ multiplex PCR, yet TCRdb's version contains in-frame clones alone and is incomplete. Among 25,000 to 30,000 clones, roughly 80% were seen once, and the ten largest hold about 15%. Points on this clone: Its antigen is still unknown.

The CDR3 contains 14 residues. Trimming shortened V by 8 bases and J by 0 bases, and 14 bases separated the two germline ends. Looked up from germline, CDR1 is SNHLY and CDR2 is FYNNEI. The V call is TRBV2, the J call TRBJ2-7, with D unclear. The source was PBMCs, collected from a glioma patient whose treatment included an IDH1 peptide vaccine. This receptor was obtained from a woman in her twenties or thirties with glioma. The CDR3, as DNA: TGTGCCAGCGACGGGTCCAAGAGCTCCTACGAGCAGTACTTC. Protein: CASDGSKSSYEQYF.